A selection of T cell receptor beta chains follows, all from one sample in a study of T cell responses to AZD1222 COVID-19 vaccine. The protocol was immunoSEQ multiplex PCR, while the TCRdb copy is restricted to in-frame clones and leaves out a portion. Among 130,000 to 150,000 clones, under 95% were seen once, and the ten largest hold about 3%. The sample here was peripheral blood, taken on day 0 of MenACWY control vaccination. The receptors come from an adult in good health. The CDR3 runs from the conserved cysteine through the conserved F or W. Fields, in order: V gene, CDR3 protein.

TRBV30 CACILAGVSYEQYF
TRBV28 CASSSLGGRASYEQYF
TRBV6-6 CASSSQLNIQYF
TRBV28 CASSLVGTEAFF
TRBV5-1 CASSLQGNNNSPLHF
TRBV12-3/TRBV12-4 CASITFTEAFF
TRBV7-9 CASRPGQGVGGYTF
TRBV12-3/TRBV12-4 CASSRNPYGYTF
TRBV4-2 CASSQPLLNTEAFF
TRBV7-9 CASSQGWDSEAFF
TRBV29-1 CSVARTQETQYF